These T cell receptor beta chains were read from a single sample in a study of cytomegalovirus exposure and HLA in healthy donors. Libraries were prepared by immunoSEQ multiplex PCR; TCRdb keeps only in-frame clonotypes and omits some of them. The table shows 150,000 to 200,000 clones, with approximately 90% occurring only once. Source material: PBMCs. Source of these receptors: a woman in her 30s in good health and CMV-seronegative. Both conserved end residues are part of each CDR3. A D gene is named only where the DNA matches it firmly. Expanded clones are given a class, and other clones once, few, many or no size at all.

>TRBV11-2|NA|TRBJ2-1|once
TGTGCCAGCAGCATACATAGCTCGAATGAGCAGTTCTTC
CASSIHSSNEQFF
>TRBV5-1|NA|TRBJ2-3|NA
TGCGCCAGCAAAGAGTTCGATACGCAGTATTTT
CASKEFDTQYF
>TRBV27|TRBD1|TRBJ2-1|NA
TGTGCCAGCAGTGCCCTCCCACAGGGGGCGGAGTACAATGAGCAGTTCTTC
CASSALPQGAEYNEQFF
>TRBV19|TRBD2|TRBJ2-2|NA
TGTGCCAGTAGTTCCTATACCAGCGGGGGTAGGACCGGGGAGCTGTTTTTT
CASSSYTSGGRTGELFF
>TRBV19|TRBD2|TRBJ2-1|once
TGTGCCAGTAGGGGGGCACCGTCGGCTAGCGGGGCCGACTCCTACAATGAGCAGTTCTTC
CASRGAPSASGADSYNEQFF
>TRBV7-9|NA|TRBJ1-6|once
TGTGCCAGCAGCTTATTCGGGACTAATAATTCACCCCTCCACTTT
CASSLFGTNNSPLHF
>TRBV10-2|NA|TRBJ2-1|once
TGCGCCAGCAGTGAGACGCGGGTTTTTAGCTCCTACAATGAGCAGTTCTTC
CASSETRVFSSYNEQFF
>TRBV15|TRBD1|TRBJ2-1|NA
TGTGCCACCAGCAGAGTTGCAGGGGGCTTCTACAATGAGCAGTTCTTC
CATSRVAGGFYNEQFF
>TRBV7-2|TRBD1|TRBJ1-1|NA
TGTGCCAGCAGCTCCACCCTGGACAGGGGAGCTTTCTTT
CASSSTLDRGAFF
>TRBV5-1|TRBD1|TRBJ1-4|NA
TGCGCCAGCAGCGCGGACAGGGTGAGAAATGAAAAACTGTTTTTT
CASSADRVRNEKLFF
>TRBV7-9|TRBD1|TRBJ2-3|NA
TGTGCCACCGGACAGGGGGCGGATTATACGCAGTATTTT
CATGQGADYTQYF
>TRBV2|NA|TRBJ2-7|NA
TGTGCCAGCAGTCCCTATTTAGTTGACGAGCAGTACTTC
CASSPYLVDEQYF
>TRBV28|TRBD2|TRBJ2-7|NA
TGTGCCAGCACCCCTAGCGGGAGTGGACACTACGAGCAGTACTTC
CASTPSGSGHYEQYF
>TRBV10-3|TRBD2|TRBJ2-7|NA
TGTGCCATCAGTGGGACCCCCGGGACTAGCGGGAGCGGGGGCGAGCAGTACTTC
CAISGTPGTSGSGGEQYF
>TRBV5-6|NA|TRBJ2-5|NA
TGTGCCAGCAGCTTGCCGGGGAGAGCCCAAGAGACCCAGTACTTC
CASSLPGRAQETQYF
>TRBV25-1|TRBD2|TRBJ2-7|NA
TGTGCCAGCCTGAATGGGGGGGAGGACTACGAGCAGTACTTC
CASLNGGEDYEQYF
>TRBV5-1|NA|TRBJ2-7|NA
TGCGCCAGCAGCGACGCCAGGATGGCAATTGGCGAGCAGTACTTC
CASSDARMAIGEQYF
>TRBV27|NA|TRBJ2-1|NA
TGTGCCAGCAGTTTAGGGCTAGCCGCCTACAATGAGCAGTTCTTC
CASSLGLAAYNEQFF
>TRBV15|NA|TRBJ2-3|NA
TGTGCCACCAGCAGTTGGGGTAGCGGAACTAGCACAGATACGCAGTATTTT
CATSSWGSGTSTDTQYF
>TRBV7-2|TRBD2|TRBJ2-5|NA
TGTGCCAGCAGCCCAGCCCAGCGGGAGTCCCTGATTCCAGAGACCCAGTACTTC
CASSPAQRESLIPETQYF